The T cell receptor beta chain under discussion was sequenced for a study of cytomegalovirus exposure and HLA in healthy donors. Overall study findings and caveats: Sequencing depth roughly uniform across donors was assumed in presence/absence analyses.

As concerns this clone: Its matching antigen is unknown.

Researchers ran the PCR with 60 Vbeta and 13 Jbeta primers. TCRdb's copy holds only in-frame clones and misses some; the assay was immunoSEQ multiplex PCR. Of 150,000 to 200,000 clones in the sample, roughly 83% are singletons; the top ten hold approximately 2.4%. The germline V gene encodes CDR1 SQVTM and CDR2 ANQGSEA. Trimming took off 6 bases at V and 2 bases at J, with 10 bases between the two ends. There are 13 residues in the CDR3. Sample: PBMCs. The TCR was taken from a woman aged 45-60 years in good health and CMV-seronegative. This chain uses TRBV29-1 with TRBJ1-4, with D possibly TRBD1 on 5 matching bases. The CDR3 DNA is TGCAGCGTGCGCGGGGGGACTAATGAAAAACTGTTTTTT. This encodes CSVRGGTNEKLFF.